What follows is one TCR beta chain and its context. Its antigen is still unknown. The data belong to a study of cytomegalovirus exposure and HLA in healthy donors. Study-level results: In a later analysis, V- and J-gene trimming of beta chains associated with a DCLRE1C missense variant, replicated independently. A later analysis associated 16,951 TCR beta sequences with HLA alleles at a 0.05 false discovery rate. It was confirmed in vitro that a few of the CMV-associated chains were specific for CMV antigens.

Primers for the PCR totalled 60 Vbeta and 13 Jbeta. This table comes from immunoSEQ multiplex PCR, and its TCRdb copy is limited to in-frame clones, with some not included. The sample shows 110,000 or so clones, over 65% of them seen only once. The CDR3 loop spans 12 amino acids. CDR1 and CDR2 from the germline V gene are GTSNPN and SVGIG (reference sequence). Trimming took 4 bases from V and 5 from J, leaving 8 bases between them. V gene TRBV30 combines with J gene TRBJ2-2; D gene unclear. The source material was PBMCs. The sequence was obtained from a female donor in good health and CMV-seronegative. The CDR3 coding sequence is TGTGCCTGGAACATCGGGACCGGGGAGCTGTTTTTT. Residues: CAWNIGTGELFF.